These T cell receptor beta chains were read from a single sample in a study of cytomegalovirus exposure and HLA in healthy donors. Only in-frame clones appear in the TCRdb table, and some are missing; sequencing was by immunoSEQ multiplex PCR. Here the sample spans around 91,000 clones, over 60% being singletons. What was sequenced was PBMCs. All receptors come from a woman in her 40s in good health and CMV-seropositive. Each CDR3 is given with its conserved first and last residue. D genes are given only for firm matches. Part of the rows lack a size; the others show once, few, many or a class for expanded clones.

>-|16|once|TRBV28|TRBJ1-2
CASSNYRMGPEYGYTF
TGTGCCAGCAGTAACTACAGGATGGGCCCCGAGTATGGCTACACCTTC
>TRBD2|16|few|TRBV4-3|TRBJ2-1
CASSLWTSGTINEQFF
TGCGCCAGCAGCCTTTGGACTAGCGGGACCATCAATGAGCAGTTCTTC
>-|16|-|TRBV6-1|TRBJ2-1
CASSENQGASYNEQFF
TGTGCCAGCAGTGAAAATCAAGGAGCGTCCTACAATGAGCAGTTCTTC
>TRBD1|14|-|TRBV28|TRBJ2-2
CASSSTGDTGELFF
TGTGCCAGCAGTTCGACAGGGGACACCGGGGAGCTGTTTTTT
>-|15|once|TRBV18|TRBJ2-2
CASSPAPTGTGELFF
TGTGCCAGCTCACCGGCCCCCACAGGGACCGGGGAGCTGTTTTTT
>TRBD2|19|once|TRBV5-1|TRBJ2-3
CASSQPAGVAGVNTDTQYF
TGCGCCAGCAGCCAACCCGCGGGGGTAGCGGGAGTGAACACAGATACGCAGTATTTT
>TRBD2|14|-|TRBV12-5|TRBJ2-2
CASSPSGRSGELFF
TGTGCTAGTAGTCCAAGCGGGAGGTCCGGGGAGCTGTTTTTT
>-|15|once|TRBV7-8|TRBJ1-5
CASSSLDRTNQPQHF
TGTGCCAGCAGCTCCCTAGACAGGACCAATCAGCCCCAGCATTTT
>-|14|once|TRBV9|TRBJ2-7
CASSPVDYHYEQYF
TGTGCCAGCAGCCCCGTAGACTACCACTACGAGCAGTACTTC
>-|12|-|TRBV14|TRBJ1-2
CASSQEDYGYTF
TGTGCCAGCAGCCAGGAGGACTATGGCTACACCTTC
>-|15|-|TRBV5-4|TRBJ2-7
CASSLVFGGRGEQYF
TGTGCCAGCAGCTTGGTGTTTGGGGGCAGGGGCGAGCAGTACTTC
>TRBD2|16|-|TRBV11-2|TRBJ2-7
CASSLTSGGISYEQYF
TGTGCCAGCAGTCTTACTAGCGGGGGGATCTCCTACGAGCAGTACTTC
>-|12|-|TRBV28|TRBJ2-7
CASSLSYYEQYF
TGTGCCAGCAGTTTGAGCTACTACGAGCAGTACTTC
>-|14|-|TRBV28|TRBJ2-3
CASSSAGTTDTQYF
TGTGCCAGCAGTTCGGCAGGGACAACAGATACGCAGTATTTT
>TRBD2|15|-|TRBV19|TRBJ2-7
CASSITASGKLEQYF
TGTGCCAGTAGTATAACGGCTAGCGGGAAGCTCGAGCAGTACTTC
>-|15|-|TRBV6-4|TRBJ2-5
CASSPHAGGSETQYF
TGTGCCAGCAGTCCTCATGCAGGGGGGTCCGAGACCCAGTACTTC
>-|14|-|TRBV21-1|TRBJ2-5
CASSPPGDQETQYF
TGTGCCAGCAGCCCTCCCGGGGACCAAGAGACCCAGTACTTC
>-|13|-|TRBV19|TRBJ2-7
CASSMSDNHEQYF
TGTGCCAGTAGTATGAGTGACAACCACGAGCAGTACTTC
>TRBD1|19|-|TRBV9|TRBJ1-1
CASSVGVGQGIGANTEAFF
TGTGCCAGCAGCGTAGGTGTCGGACAGGGGATAGGGGCAAACACTGAAGCTTTCTTT
>-|13|few|TRBV7-9|TRBJ2-1
CASRTAADNEQFF
TGTGCCAGCAGGACCGCCGCGGACAATGAGCAGTTCTTC
>TRBD1|15|few|TRBV28|TRBJ1-2
CASSLRTGLAYGYTF
TGTGCCAGCAGTCTCCGGACAGGGTTGGCCTATGGCTACACCTTC
>TRBD1|14|-|TRBV27|TRBJ2-5
CASSYGDRQETQYF
TGTGCCAGCAGTTATGGGGACAGACAAGAGACCCAGTACTTC
>TRBD2|15|-|TRBV9|TRBJ2-1
CASSALAGVRNEQFF
TGTGCCAGCAGCGCCCTAGCGGGAGTCCGTAATGAGCAGTTCTTC
>-|13|few|TRBV5-4|TRBJ2-1
CASSPYSGNEQFF
TGTGCCAGCAGCCCGTACTCGGGCAATGAGCAGTTCTTC
>-|15|once|TRBV11-3|TRBJ2-5
CASSLALATQETQYF
TGTGCCAGCAGCTTAGCCCTAGCGACCCAAGAGACCCAGTACTTC
>-|14|-|TRBV9|TRBJ2-3
CASSVVDTTDTQYF
TGTGCCAGCAGCGTAGTGGACACGACAGATACGCAGTATTTT
>-|15|-|TRBV5-4|TRBJ2-3
CASSGRTESTDTQYF
TGTGCCAGCAGCGGGAGGACGGAGAGCACAGATACGCAGTATTTT
>TRBD1|16|once|TRBV4-1|TRBJ2-1
CASSPRTGVRNNEQFF
TGCGCCAGCAGCCCTCGAACAGGGGTCCGGAACAATGAGCAGTTCTTC
>TRBD1|13|-|TRBV19|TRBJ1-5
CASRDRDGQPQHF
TGTGCCAGTAGAGACAGGGACGGTCAGCCCCAGCATTTT
>TRBD2|13|-|TRBV2|TRBJ2-3
CASAGTRTDTQYF
TGTGCCAGCGCCGGGACTAGAACAGATACGCAGTATTTT
>-|12|-|TRBV27|TRBJ2-7
CATSDRSYEQYF
TGTGCCACCTCGGACAGATCCTACGAGCAGTACTTC
>-|16|-|TRBV7-3|TRBJ2-2
CASSLMGAGNTGELFF
TGTGCCAGCAGCTTAATGGGGGCCGGGAACACCGGGGAGCTGTTTTTT
>TRBD1|14|-|TRBV6-1|TRBJ2-1
CASSELQGAGEQFF
TGTGCCAGCAGTGAACTACAGGGGGCAGGGGAGCAGTTCTTC
>-|12|-|TRBV21-1|TRBJ1-5
CASSSPGQGRDF
TGTGCCAGCAGCAGCCCGGGACAGGGGAGGGATTTT
>-|12|-|TRBV6-1|TRBJ2-5
CASHPTRETQYF
TGTGCCAGCCATCCTACTCGCGAGACCCAGTACTTC
>TRBD1|15|few|TRBV11-2|TRBJ1-2
CASSSYRGADYGYTF
TGTGCCAGCAGCTCTTACAGGGGAGCTGACTATGGCTACACCTTC
>TRBD2|15|-|TRBV14|TRBJ2-7
CASSQVSGKAYEQYF
TGTGCCAGCAGCCAGGTTAGCGGGAAAGCCTACGAGCAGTACTTC
>-|14|-|TRBV10-3|TRBJ2-2
CAIRSSTNTGELFF
TGTGCCATCAGGTCTAGCACGAACACCGGGGAGCTGTTTTTT
>-|15|-|TRBV10-3|TRBJ1-2
CAISESPSTNYGYTF
TGTGCCATCAGTGAGTCACCTAGCACTAACTATGGCTACACCTTC
>-|15|-|TRBV5-5|TRBJ1-2
CASRRITRDTYGYTF
TGTGCCAGCAGACGCATAACCAGGGACACCTATGGCTACACCTTC
>TRBD2|19|few|TRBV7-9|TRBJ2-5
CASSFPPTVLAALGETQYF
TGTGCCAGCAGCTTCCCCCCCACGGTACTAGCGGCCCTTGGAGAGACCCAGTACTTC
>-|13|-|TRBV11-2|TRBJ2-7
CASSTRNTYEQYF
TGTGCCAGCAGCACCAGGAATACCTACGAGCAGTACTTC
>-|15|-|TRBV28|TRBJ2-2
CASRAGSSNTGELFF
TGTGCCAGCAGAGCCGGGTCCTCGAACACCGGGGAGCTGTTTTTT
>TRBD2|15|once|TRBV6-5|TRBJ2-7
CASRGRTSGVLEQYF
TGTGCCAGCAGGGGGAGGACTAGCGGAGTACTGGAGCAGTACTTC
>-|18|once|TRBV30|TRBJ2-6
CAWRRSGLLSSGANVLTF
TGTGCCTGGAGGAGATCAGGGCTTTTAAGCTCTGGGGCCAACGTCCTGACTTTC
>-|13|medium-sized|TRBV21-1|TRBJ1-1
CASSPDKNTEAFF
TGTGCCAGCAGCCCGGACAAGAACACTGAAGCTTTCTTT
>-|14|once|TRBV7-2|TRBJ2-7
CASSASRATYEQYF
TGTGCCAGCAGCGCCTCCAGGGCTACCTACGAGCAGTACTTC
>TRBD2|13|once|TRBV7-9|TRBJ2-1
CASSFWGGNEQFF
TGTGCCAGCAGCTTCTGGGGAGGGAATGAGCAGTTCTTC
>-|14|-|TRBV6-5|TRBJ1-3
CASSEGVSGNTIYF
TGTGCCAGCAGTGAAGGGGTCAGCGGAAACACCATATATTTT
>-|13|-|TRBV27|TRBJ1-2
CASSPLGGNGYTF
TGTGCCAGCAGTCCACTGGGGGGAAATGGCTACACCTTC